What follows are 29 T cell receptor beta chains derived from one specimen sequenced in a study of cytomegalovirus exposure and HLA in healthy donors. Primers included in the PCR were 60 Vbeta and 13 Jbeta primers. Using immunoSEQ multiplex PCR, the repertoire was profiled, and TCRdb retains in-frame clones only, with some absent. The sample has approximately 190,000 clones, over 60% seen once. The specimen was PBMCs. All receptors derive from a woman aged 25-40 years in good health and CMV-seropositive.

The chain links TRBV19 to TRBJ2-2; 8 bases align to TRBD1. Losses at the gene ends were 3 bases for V and 4 bases for J; bases not matched to a gene: 7. The CDR3 sequence is 16 residues long. CDR1 LNHDA and CDR2 SQIVND come from the germline V gene (reference sequence). The CDR3 protein is CASSIGGQGSTGELFF. The CDR3 DNA reads TGTGCCAGTAGTATTGGTGGACAGGGTAGCACCGGGGAGCTGTTTTTT.

The J gene is TRBJ1-1, the V gene TRBV4-2; 8 nucleotides match TRBD1. The V gene end was trimmed by 2 bases and the J gene end by 4 bases; junction bases not matched to a gene: 6. Germline V gives CDR1 LGHNA, CDR2 YNFKEQ. The CDR3 has 15 amino acids. CDR3 nucleotide sequence: TGTGCCAGCAGCCAACCCGACAGGGGAGGCACTGAAGCTTTCTTT. It is translated as CASSQPDRGGTEAFF.

This chain uses TRBV7-9 with TRBJ2-2, with 7 nucleotides matching TRBD2. This CDR3 is 15 amino acids long. Germline values: CDR1 SEHNR, CDR2 FQNEAQ (reference sequence). With V trimmed by 3 bases and J by 7 bases, 8 bases remained unmatched. The CDR3 nucleotides read TGTGCCAGCAGCTTTAGCGGGTCGGCTCTCGGGGAGCTGTTTTTT. Translation gives CASSFSGSALGELFF.

This chain links TRBV7-8 with TRBJ2-1, with 11 bases fitting TRBD1. Germline CDR1 is SGHVS and CDR2 is FQNEAQ. V shed 4 bases, J shed 8 bases, and the junction held 7 bases outside the gene matches. The CDR3 sequence is 15 residues long. The CDR3 DNA reads as TGTGCCAGCAGCTCCGGGACAGGGGGTCGGGATGAGCAGTTCTTC. The encoded protein is CASSSGTGGRDEQFF.

The chain links TRBV30 to TRBJ2-5; 10 bases line up with TRBD2. Per the germline V gene, CDR1 is GTSNPN and CDR2 is SVGIG (reference sequence). The CDR3 is made up of 14 amino acids. V dropped 2 bases and J dropped 5; count of bases not matched to a gene: 5. The CDR3 nucleotides read TGTGCCTGGAGTAGCGGGGGGGCGAGTGAGACCCAGTACTTC. Amino acid sequence: CAWSSGGASETQYF.

V gene TRBV30 combines with J gene TRBJ2-5; 9 positions match TRBD2. Trimming took 5 bases from V and 3 from J; bases not matched to a gene: 10. The CDR3 runs to 15 residues. The germline V gene encodes CDR1 GTSNPN and CDR2 SVGIG (reference sequence). The CDR3 protein is CAWAHAGGGKETQYF. The CDR3, as DNA: TGTGCCTGGGCCCATGCGGGGGGGGGTAAAGAGACCCAGTACTTC. Together with reference TRBV30 and TRBJ2-5, the CDR3 gives the full variable domain: SQTIHQWPATLVQPVGSPLSLECTVEGTSNPNLYWYRQAAGRGLQLLFYSVGIGQISSEVPQNLSASRPQDRQFILSSKKLLLSDSGFYLCAWAHAGGGKETQYFGPGTRLLVL.

The chain couples TRBV30 to TRBJ2-5; D call uncertain. The better agreement between TRBJ2-7 and the DNA end casts doubt on the J call. The CDR3 totals 12 residues. Germline V gene lookup returns CDR1 GTSNPN and CDR2 SVGIG (reference sequence). CDR3 loop: CAWRRIPYEQYF. CDR3 nucleotides: TGTGCCTGGAGACGAATCCCCTACGAGCAGTACTTC.

The gene calls are TRBV5-6 and TRBJ1-2; D possibly corresponds to TRBD1 (6 bases). Germline CDR1 and CDR2: SGHDT and YYEEEE. The CDR3 is made up of 13 amino acids. V shed 4 bases and J shed 2 bases, with 9 bases lying between them. In nucleotides, the CDR3 is TGTGCCAGCAGCCCGGACAGAAACTATGGCTACACCTTC. Protein product: CASSPDRNYGYTF.

The chain carries TRBV18 and TRBJ2-7, with 10 bases that match TRBD1. Trimming at V came to 8 bases and at J to 4 bases, leaving 5 bases not matched to a gene. The CDR3 is 13 residues long. Germline-derived CDR1 and CDR2 are KGHSH and LQKENI. The CDR3 sequence: CASVRDRGYEQYF. The CDR3 DNA is TGTGCCAGCGTGCGGGACAGGGGTTACGAGCAGTACTTC.

The chain combines TRBV28 with TRBJ1-4; D remains unclear. With 4 bases removed from V and 5 bases from J, the gap between germline ends came to 11 bases. This CDR3 spans 14 amino acids. Germline CDR1 and CDR2: MDHEN and SYDVKM. CDR3 DNA: TGTGCCAGCAGTTCCCAGGTCCTAAATGAAAAACTGTTTTTT. Translating it yields CASSSQVLNEKLFF.

This clone was found once. The rearrangement uses TRBV5-1 and TRBJ1-1, with D possibly TRBD1 on 5 matching bases. V dropped 0 bases and J dropped 1 base, with 10 bases sitting between them. CDR1 is SGHRS, CDR2 YFSETQ, per germline. The CDR3 totals 15 residues. The CDR3 spells CASSLARTKNTEAFF. DNA for the CDR3: TGCGCCAGCAGCTTGGCCAGGACAAAGAACACTGAAGCTTTCTTT.

The gene calls are TRBV6-6 and TRBJ2-5; possibly TRBD1 for D (6 bases). Trimming stripped 7 bases from V and 4 bases from J, with 10 bases between. The CDR3 length is 12 residues. Per the germline V gene, CDR1 is MNHNY and CDR2 is SVGAGI (reference sequence). CDR3: CASNPGAETQYF. Here the CDR3 DNA reads TGTGCCAGCAATCCAGGGGCAGAGACCCAGTACTTC.

This rearrangement joins TRBV6-5 to TRBJ1-2; 10 bases align to TRBD1. The CDR3 sequence is 15 residues long. Germline values: CDR1 MNHEY, CDR2 SVGAGI. Trimming took 0 bases from V and 4 from J; bases not matched to a gene: 2. The CDR3 loop is CASSYSWTGGYGYTF. In DNA form, the CDR3 reads TGTGCCAGCAGTTACTCATGGACAGGGGGCTATGGCTACACCTTC.

In this sample, this clone turned up a few times. The chain carries TRBV5-6 and TRBJ2-2; TRBD2 aligns across 14 bases. The CDR3 sequence is 18 residues long. Trimming removed 4 bases from V and 6 bases from J; junction bases left unmatched: 11. In germline, CDR1 is SGHDT, CDR2 YYEEEE. The CDR3 spells CASSAWTSGRRGAGELFF. CDR3 coding DNA: TGTGCCAGCAGCGCCTGGACTAGCGGGAGGAGGGGAGCCGGGGAGCTGTTTTTT. Drawing the rest from reference TRBV5-6 and TRBJ2-2, the complete variable domain is DAGVTQSPTHLIKTRGQQVTLRCSPKSGHDTVSWYQQALGQGPQFIFQYYEEEERQRGNFPDRFSGHQFPNYSSELNVNALLLGDSALYLCASSAWTSGRRGAGELFFGEGSRLTVL.

The chain recombines TRBV4-3 with TRBJ2-3, with D possibly TRBD2 on 7 matching bases. V gave up 0 bases and J gave up 4 bases, with 14 bases separating them. CDR3 size: 16 residues. In germline, CDR1 is LGHNA, CDR2 YSLEER. The CDR3 DNA reads TGCGCCAGCAGCCAAGATGAGGGGGGGCCCCCAGATACGCAGTATTTT. This encodes CASSQDEGGPPDTQYF.

CDR3 residues: CASSLVRGLETEAFF. The CDR3 DNA follows: TGTGCCAGCAGCTTAGTAAGGGGCCTAGAGACTGAAGCTTTCTTT. This rearrangement joins TRBV7-8 to TRBJ1-1; D possibly corresponds to TRBD1 (5 bases). The CDR3 has 15 amino acids. V lost 1 base and J lost 5, with 14 bases in between. The germline V gene encodes CDR1 SGHVS and CDR2 FQNEAQ.

The V call is TRBV28, the J call TRBJ1-2, with 8 bases that match TRBD1. Germline trimming cut 1 base from V and 4 bases from J; bases unmatched to any gene: 5. CDR3 length: 15 amino acids. Germline-derived CDR1 and CDR2 are MDHEN and SYDVKM. The CDR3: CASSLLRTGSYGYTF. The CDR3 DNA is TGTGCCAGCAGTTTATTACGGACAGGGAGCTATGGCTACACCTTC.

The chain joins TRBV6-1 to TRBJ2-2, with 7 bases matching TRBD1. There are 14 residues in the CDR3. Germline V gives CDR1 MNHNS, CDR2 SASEGT. V was clipped by 9 bases and J by 6 bases; unmatched bases: 10. Here the CDR3 reads CASLQGKKAGELFF. The CDR3 coding sequence is TGTGCCAGTCTACAGGGGAAAAAGGCCGGGGAGCTGTTTTTT.

A single count supports this clone. The J gene is TRBJ1-6, the V gene TRBV27; 7 nucleotides line up with TRBD1. The V and J ends lost 2 bases and 8 bases, in that order; junction bases with no gene match: 3. The CDR3 runs to 14 residues. The germline gives CDR1 MNHEY, CDR2 SMNVEV (reference sequence). The CDR3 sequence: CASSLNRGHSPLHF. CDR3 sequence (DNA): TGTGCCAGCAGTTTAAACAGGGGTCATTCACCCCTCCACTTT.

The chain combines TRBV5-5 with TRBJ1-5, with no clear D. V shed 1 base and J shed 0 bases, with 8 bases lying between them. The CDR3 loop spans 15 amino acids. Germline V gives CDR1 SGHKS, CDR2 YYEKEE (reference sequence). CDR3 sequence (DNA): TGTGCCAGCAGCTTGCTGGCTGGTAGCAATCAGCCCCAGCATTTT. It specifies CASSLLAGSNQPQHF.

V usage is TRBV21-1 and J usage is TRBJ2-7; the table's D call, TRBD1, has no DNA check behind it. TRBV21-1 is a known pseudogene. This CDR3 contains 16 residues. DNA of the CDR3: TGTGCCAGCAGCATACGGACAGGGCTAAAGAATAACGAGCAGTACTTC. This gives the protein CASSIRTGLKNNEQYF.

Only one count was recorded for this clone. The chain carries TRBV7-9 and TRBJ2-2; the match to TRBD2 covers 10 bases. V lost 6 bases and J lost 0; bases outside the gene matches: 4. Germline loops: CDR1 SEHNR, CDR2 FQNEAQ (reference sequence). The length of the CDR3 is 16 residues. The CDR3 region has the DNA TGTGCCAGCAGTCCTAGCGGGAGAGCGAACACCGGGGAGCTGTTTTTT. Its translation: CASSPSGRANTGELFF.

This clone has more than one count but fewer than ten. The genes are TRBV27 and TRBJ2-3, with TRBD2 matching 13 bases. Germline CDR1 is MNHEY and CDR2 is SMNVEV (reference sequence). The ends lost 3 bases at V and 6 bases at J; junction bases unmatched: 3. The length of the CDR3 is 15 residues. DNA of the CDR3: TGTGCCAGCAGTTTTCGGACTAGCGGGAGCGATACGCAGTATTTT. It specifies CASSFRTSGSDTQYF.

This clone has a handful of counts. The chain joins TRBV21-1 to TRBJ2-7; the table calls TRBD1, which could not be checked here. TRBV21-1 is described as a pseudogene. CDR3 length: 12 amino acids. Here the CDR3 DNA reads TGTGCCAGCCGATTCCGGGACACCGAGCAGTACTTC. Amino acid sequence: CASRFRDTEQYF.

The chain couples TRBV6-6 to TRBJ2-3; TRBD1 aligns across 9 bases. Germline CDR1 MNHNY, CDR2 SVGAGI (reference sequence). The CDR3 covers 16 residues. J gave up 4 bases and V 0 bases, and 5 bases lay outside the gene matches. The CDR3 DNA reads as TGTGCCAGCAGTTACTCCACGGGACAGGGCTCAGATACGCAGTATTTT. Amino acid sequence: CASSYSTGQGSDTQYF.

V and J are TRBV15 and TRBJ1-2; D is possibly TRBD1 (6 bases). This CDR3 contains 15 residues. V lost 2 bases and J 0 bases, leaving 10 bases between the germline ends. Germline loops: CDR1 LNHNV, CDR2 YYDKDF (reference sequence). The CDR3 sequence: CATSRTGLANYGYTF. The DNA for the CDR3 is TGTGCCACCAGCAGAACAGGGTTAGCTAACTATGGCTACACCTTC.

To note about this clone: This sample includes further DNA sequences coding for the same CDR3. The genes are TRBV28 and TRBJ1-2, with D maybe TRBD1 (5 bases). From germline, CDR1 is MDHEN and CDR2 SYDVKM. Trimming cost V 6 bases and J 5 bases, with 10 bases left between them. The CDR3 consists of 12 residues. CDR3 in DNA: TGTGCCAGCAGCTTAAGGGGTTATGGCTACACCTTC. It yields the protein CASSLRGYGYTF.

Points on this clone: Other DNA sequences in this sample translate to the same CDR3. The rearrangement uses TRBV7-3 and TRBJ2-3; TRBD2 aligns across 9 bases. The trim removed 6 bases at V and 1 base at J, leaving 2 bases unmatched. CDR1 is SGHTA and CDR2 is FQGTGA in the germline V gene. The CDR3 sequence is 14 residues long. This CDR3 is CASSLAGGTDTQYF. CDR3 nucleotides: TGTGCCAGCAGTTTAGCGGGGGGCACAGATACGCAGTATTTT.

This clone was counted between two and nine times. The chain recombines TRBV5-1 with TRBJ2-3; D might be TRBD1 (6 bases). The CDR3 consists of 17 residues. Deletions cut 8 bases from V and 0 bases from J, with 22 bases between. Germline-derived CDR1 and CDR2 are SGHRS and YFSETQ. CDR3 sequence (DNA): TGCGCCAGGGGTAATTGTCGTGGGGGCTGGAGCACAGATACGCAGTATTTT. It translates to CARGNCRGGWSTDTQYF.